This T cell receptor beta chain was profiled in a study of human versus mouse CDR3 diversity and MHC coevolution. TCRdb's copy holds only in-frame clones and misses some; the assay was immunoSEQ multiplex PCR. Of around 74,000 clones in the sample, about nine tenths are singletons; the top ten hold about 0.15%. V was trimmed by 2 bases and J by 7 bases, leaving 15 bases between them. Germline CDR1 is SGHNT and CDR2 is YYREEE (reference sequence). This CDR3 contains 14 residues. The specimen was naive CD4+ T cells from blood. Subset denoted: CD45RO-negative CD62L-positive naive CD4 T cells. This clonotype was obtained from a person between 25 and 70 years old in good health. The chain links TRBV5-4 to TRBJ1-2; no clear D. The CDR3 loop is CASSFGPGEPGYTF. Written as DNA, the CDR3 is TGTGCCAGCAGCTTCGGACCCGGGGAACCTGGCTACACCTTC.